This TCR beta chain was observed in a study of T cell repertoires in cytomegalovirus infection. The trim removed 4 bases at V and 0 bases at J, leaving 17 bases unmatched. CDR3 length: 19 amino acids. TCRdb re-called the reads with MiXCR, one entry per CDR3 protein. Altogether more than 85,000 distinct CDR3 sequences are present, 20% to 25% being singletons, with the ten largest covering 30% to 40%. This clonotype occurred a few times. This chain joins TRBV12-3 or TRBV12-4 and TRBJ2-5, with 7 bases that match TRBD1. The specimen was CD8+ T cells from PBMCs. The origin of this receptor is a human donor in good health (CMV status not recorded). Some clones in this sample may be carry-over from other donors' samples. The CDR3 reads CASSSTLGTDDTHQETQYF. DNA of the CDR3: TGTGCCAGCAGTTCAACCCTCGGGACAGACGACACCCACCAAGAGACCCAGTACTTC.